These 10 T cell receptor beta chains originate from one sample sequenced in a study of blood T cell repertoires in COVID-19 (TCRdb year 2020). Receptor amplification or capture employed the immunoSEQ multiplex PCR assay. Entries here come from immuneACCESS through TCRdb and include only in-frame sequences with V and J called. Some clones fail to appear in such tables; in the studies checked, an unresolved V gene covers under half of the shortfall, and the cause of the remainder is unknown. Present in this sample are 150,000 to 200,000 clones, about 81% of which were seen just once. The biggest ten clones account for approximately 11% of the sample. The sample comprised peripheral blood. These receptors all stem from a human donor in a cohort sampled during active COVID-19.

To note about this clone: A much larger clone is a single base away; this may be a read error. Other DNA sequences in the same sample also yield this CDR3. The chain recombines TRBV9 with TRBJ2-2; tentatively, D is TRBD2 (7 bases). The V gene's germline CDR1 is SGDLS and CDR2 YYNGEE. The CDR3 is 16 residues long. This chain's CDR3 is CASSVGGGPNTGELFF. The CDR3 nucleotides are TGCGCCAGCAGCGTAGGGGGGGGCCCGAACACCGGGGAGCTGTTTTTT.

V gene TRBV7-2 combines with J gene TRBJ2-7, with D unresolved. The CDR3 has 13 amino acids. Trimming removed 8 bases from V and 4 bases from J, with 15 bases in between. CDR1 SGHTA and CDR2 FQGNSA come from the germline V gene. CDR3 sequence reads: CASRRKTEYEQYF. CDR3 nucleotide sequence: TGTGCCAGCCGGCGGAAGACGGAGTACGAGCAGTACTTC.

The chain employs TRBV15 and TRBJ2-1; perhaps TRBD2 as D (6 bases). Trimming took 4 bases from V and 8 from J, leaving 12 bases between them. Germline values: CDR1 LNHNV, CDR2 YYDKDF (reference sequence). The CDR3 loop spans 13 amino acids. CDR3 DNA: TGTGCCACCAGCACGCCAGCGGGCGATGAGCAGTTCTTC. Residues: CATSTPAGDEQFF.

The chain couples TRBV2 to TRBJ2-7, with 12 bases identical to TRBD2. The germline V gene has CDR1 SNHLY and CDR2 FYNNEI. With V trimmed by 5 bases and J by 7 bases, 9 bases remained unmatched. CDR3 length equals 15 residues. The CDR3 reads CASSPRTSGMGEQYF. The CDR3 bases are TGTGCCAGCAGTCCCAGGACTAGCGGGATGGGTGAGCAGTACTTC.

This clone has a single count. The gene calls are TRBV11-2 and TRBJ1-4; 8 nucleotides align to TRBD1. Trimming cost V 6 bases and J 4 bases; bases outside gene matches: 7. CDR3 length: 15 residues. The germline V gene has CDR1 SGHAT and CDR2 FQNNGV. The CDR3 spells CASSFQGAGNEKLFF. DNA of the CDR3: TGTGCCAGCAGTTTTCAGGGGGCTGGTAATGAAAAACTGTTTTTT.

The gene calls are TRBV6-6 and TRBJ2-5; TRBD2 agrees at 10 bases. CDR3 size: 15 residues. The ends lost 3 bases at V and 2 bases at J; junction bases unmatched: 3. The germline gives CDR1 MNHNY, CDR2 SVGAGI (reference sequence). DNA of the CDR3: TGTGCCAGCAGTTATGGACTAGCGGAACAAGAGACCCAGTACTTC. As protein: CASSYGLAEQETQYF.

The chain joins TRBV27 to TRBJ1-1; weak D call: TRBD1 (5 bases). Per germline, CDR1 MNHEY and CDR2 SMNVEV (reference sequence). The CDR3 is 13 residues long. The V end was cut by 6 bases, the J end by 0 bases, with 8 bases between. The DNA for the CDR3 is TGTGCCAGCAGCGTACAGGTGAACACTGAAGCTTTCTTT. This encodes CASSVQVNTEAFF.

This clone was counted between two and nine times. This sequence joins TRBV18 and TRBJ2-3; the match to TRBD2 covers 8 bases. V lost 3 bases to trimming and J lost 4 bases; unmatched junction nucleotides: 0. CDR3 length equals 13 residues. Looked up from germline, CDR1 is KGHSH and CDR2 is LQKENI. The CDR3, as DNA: TGTGCCAGCTCACCGGGACTAGCAGATACGCAGTATTTT. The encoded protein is CASSPGLADTQYF.

CDR3 sequence reads: CASSEPGRAGYEQYF. The CDR3 DNA sequence: TGTGCCAGCAGTGAACCTGGGAGGGCCGGATACGAGCAGTACTTC. This rearrangement joins TRBV25-1 to TRBJ2-7, with 7 bases that match TRBD2. V lost 2 bases to trimming and J lost 4 bases; unmatched junction nucleotides: 8. The V gene's germline CDR1 is MGHDK and CDR2 SYGVNS. The CDR3 covers 15 residues.

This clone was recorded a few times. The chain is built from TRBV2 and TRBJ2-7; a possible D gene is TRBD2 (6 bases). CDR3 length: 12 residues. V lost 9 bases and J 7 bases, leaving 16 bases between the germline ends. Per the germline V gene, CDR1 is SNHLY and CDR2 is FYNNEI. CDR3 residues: CASNGGFGEQYF. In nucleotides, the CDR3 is TGTGCCAGTAACGGGGGATTCGGAGAGCAGTACTTC.